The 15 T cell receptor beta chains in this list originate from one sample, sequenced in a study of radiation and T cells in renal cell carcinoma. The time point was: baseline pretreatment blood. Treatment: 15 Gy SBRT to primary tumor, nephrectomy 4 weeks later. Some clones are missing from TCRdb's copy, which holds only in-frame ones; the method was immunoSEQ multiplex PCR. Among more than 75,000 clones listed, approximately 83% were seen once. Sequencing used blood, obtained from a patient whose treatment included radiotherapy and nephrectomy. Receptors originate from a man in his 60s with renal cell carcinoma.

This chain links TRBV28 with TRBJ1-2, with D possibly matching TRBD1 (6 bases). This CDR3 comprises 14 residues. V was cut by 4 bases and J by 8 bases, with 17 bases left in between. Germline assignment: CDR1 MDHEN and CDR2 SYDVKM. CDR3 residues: CASSSPQGFGGYTF. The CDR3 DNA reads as TGTGCCAGCAGTTCGCCGCAGGGGTTTGGGGGCTACACCTTC.

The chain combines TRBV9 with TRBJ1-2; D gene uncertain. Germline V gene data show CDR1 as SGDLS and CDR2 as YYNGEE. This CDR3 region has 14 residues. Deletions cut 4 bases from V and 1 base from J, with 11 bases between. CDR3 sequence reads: CASSLLTVNYGYTF. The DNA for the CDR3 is TGTGCCAGCAGCCTCTTGACCGTTAACTATGGCTACACCTTC.

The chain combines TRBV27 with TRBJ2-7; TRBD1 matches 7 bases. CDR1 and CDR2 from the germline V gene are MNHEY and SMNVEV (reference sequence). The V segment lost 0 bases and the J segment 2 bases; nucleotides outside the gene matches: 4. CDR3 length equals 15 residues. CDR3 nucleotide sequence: TGTGCCAGCAGTTTATCGACAGGGTCCGCCTACGAGCAGTACTTC. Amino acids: CASSLSTGSAYEQYF.

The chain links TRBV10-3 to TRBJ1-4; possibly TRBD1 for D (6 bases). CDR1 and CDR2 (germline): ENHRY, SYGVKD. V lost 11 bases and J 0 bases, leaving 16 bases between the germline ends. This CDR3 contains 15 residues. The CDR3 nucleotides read TGTGCCTCCCGGGACAAATCCGCAACTAATGAAAAACTGTTTTTT. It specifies CASRDKSATNEKLFF.

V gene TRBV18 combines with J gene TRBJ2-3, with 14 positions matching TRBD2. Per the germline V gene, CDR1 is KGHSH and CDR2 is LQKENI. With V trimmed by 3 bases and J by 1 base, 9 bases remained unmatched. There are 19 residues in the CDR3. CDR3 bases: TGTGCCAGCTCACCTTTAGGGACTAGCGGGAGTATCGGCACAGATACGCAGTATTTT. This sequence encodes CASSPLGTSGSIGTDTQYF.

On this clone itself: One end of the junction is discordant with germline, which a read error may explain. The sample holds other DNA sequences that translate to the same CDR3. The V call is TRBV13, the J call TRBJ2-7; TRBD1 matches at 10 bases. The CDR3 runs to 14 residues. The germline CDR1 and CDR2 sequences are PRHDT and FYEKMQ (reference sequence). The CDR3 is CASSQTGGSYEQYF. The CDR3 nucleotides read TGTGCCAGCAGCCAGACAGGGGGCTCCTACGAGCAGTATTTC.

For the CDR3, the DNA is TGCGCCAGCAGCCCGACACGAGGGCCCTGGGCCGTAAATGAGCAGTTCTTC. Protein: CASSPTRGPWAVNEQFF. The J gene is TRBJ2-1, the V gene TRBV5-1; D may be TRBD2 (5 bases). Germline assignment: CDR1 SGHRS and CDR2 YFSETQ. With 4 bases removed from V and 7 bases from J, the gap between germline ends came to 24 bases. This CDR3 is 17 amino acids long.

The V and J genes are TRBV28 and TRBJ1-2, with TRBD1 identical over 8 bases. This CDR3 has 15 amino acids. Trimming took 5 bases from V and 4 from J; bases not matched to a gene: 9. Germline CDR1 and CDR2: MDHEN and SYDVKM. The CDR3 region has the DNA TGTGCCAGCAGTGCAGGGGGCGGGGGATCCTATGGCTACACCTTC. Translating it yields CASSAGGGGSYGYTF.

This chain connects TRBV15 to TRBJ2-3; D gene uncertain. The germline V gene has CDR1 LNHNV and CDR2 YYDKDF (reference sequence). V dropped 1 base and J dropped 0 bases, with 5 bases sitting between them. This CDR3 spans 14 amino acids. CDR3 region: CATSRAISTDTQYF. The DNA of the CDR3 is TGTGCCACCAGCAGAGCGATCAGCACAGATACGCAGTATTTT.

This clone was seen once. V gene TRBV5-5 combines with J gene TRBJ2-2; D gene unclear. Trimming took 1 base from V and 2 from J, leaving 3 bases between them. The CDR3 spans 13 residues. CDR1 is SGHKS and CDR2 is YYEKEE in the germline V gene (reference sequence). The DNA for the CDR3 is TGTGCCAGCAGCTTGATAAACACCGGGGAGCTGTTTTTT. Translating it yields CASSLINTGELFF.

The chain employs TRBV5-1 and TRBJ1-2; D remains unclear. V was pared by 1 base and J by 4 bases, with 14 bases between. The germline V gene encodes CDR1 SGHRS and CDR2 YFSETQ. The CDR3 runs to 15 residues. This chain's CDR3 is CASSLQGQLLYGYTF. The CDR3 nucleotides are TGCGCCAGCAGCTTGCAAGGTCAGCTCCTCTATGGCTACACCTTC.

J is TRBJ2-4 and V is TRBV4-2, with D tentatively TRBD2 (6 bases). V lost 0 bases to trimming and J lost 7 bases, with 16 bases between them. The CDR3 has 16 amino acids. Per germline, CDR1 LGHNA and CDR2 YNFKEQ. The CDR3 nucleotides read TGTGCCAGCAGCCAAGAGGTAGCGGCCGTAAATAACATTCAGTACTTC. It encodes CASSQEVAAVNNIQYF.

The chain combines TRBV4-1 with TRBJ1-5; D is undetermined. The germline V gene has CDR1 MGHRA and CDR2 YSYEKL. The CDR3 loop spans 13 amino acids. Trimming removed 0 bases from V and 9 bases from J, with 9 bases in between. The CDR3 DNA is TGCGCCAGCAGCCAAGATCAAGGGAGGCCCCAGCATTTT. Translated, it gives CASSQDQGRPQHF.

CDR3 DNA: TGTGCCAGCAGTTACGGGGTCCTTAGGGGCTATGGCTACACCTTC. It specifies CASSYGVLRGYGYTF. The chain employs TRBV6-5 and TRBJ1-2; D is possibly TRBD1 (5 bases). This CDR3 comprises 15 residues. Between the trimmed V and J ends, which lost 2 bases and 4 bases, there was a span of 14 bases. Per germline, CDR1 MNHEY and CDR2 SVGAGI.

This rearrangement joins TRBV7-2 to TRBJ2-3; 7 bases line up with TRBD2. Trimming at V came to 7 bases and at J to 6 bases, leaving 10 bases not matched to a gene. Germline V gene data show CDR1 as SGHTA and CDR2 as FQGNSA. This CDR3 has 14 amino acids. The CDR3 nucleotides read TGTGCCAGCATCTTGGGCGGGAGTTCTGATACGCAGTATTTT. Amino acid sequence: CASILGGSSDTQYF.